This T cell receptor beta chain was documented in a study of T cell responses to AZD1222 COVID-19 vaccine. Study-wide results and caveats: The CD4 TCRs associated with vaccination extended across spike and predominated at 160-218 and 743-854. White British ancestry dominated among donors, who included more females, and clonal diversity was possibly underestimated.

Clones were sequenced by immunoSEQ multiplex PCR, and TCRdb holds only the in-frame ones, with some missing. The sample gives about 90,000 clones, 85% of which show up once; 4.5% is in the top ten. About this clone: Its specificity is not known.

This CDR3 comprises 15 residues. Germline assignment: CDR1 MDHEN and CDR2 SYDVKM. Between the trimmed V and J ends, which lost 3 bases and 6 bases, there was a span of 15 bases. Recipients boosted at about 4 weeks or about 12 weeks are pooled. The TCR originated in an adult who received the AZD1222 COVID-19 vaccine. The V call is TRBV28, the J call TRBJ1-5; a weak D match, TRBD1 (6 bases). Specimen: peripheral blood, collected 28 days after the second AZD1222 dose. For the CDR3, the DNA is TGTGCCAGCAGTTTCGGGACAACAAGCGGTCAGCCCCAGCATTTT. Its protein is CASSFGTTSGQPQHF.